This T cell receptor (beta chain) comes out of a study of response to subunit inactivated influenza vaccine. V was clipped by 3 bases and J by 2 bases, with 14 bases between them. The germline V gene encodes CDR1 GTSNPN and CDR2 SVGIG (reference sequence). The CDR3 contains 15 residues. This clonotype was observed a handful of times. TCRdb re-analysed the RT-PCR reads in MiXCR, keeping a single row per CDR3 protein. There are roughly 170,000 distinct CDR3 sequences in the sample; about 9.3% occur only once, and under 13% lies in the top ten. This TCR came from a man aged 50-60 years who received an inactivated influenza vaccine. The sequences come from non-naive T cells sorted from PBMCs, collected on the day of vaccination. The V call is TRBV30, the J call TRBJ1-3; D gene ambiguous. The CDR3 DNA reads TGTGCCTGGAGGCCGGGCTCGGGCGCTGGAAACACCATATATTTT. Protein sequence: CAWRPGSGAGNTIYF.